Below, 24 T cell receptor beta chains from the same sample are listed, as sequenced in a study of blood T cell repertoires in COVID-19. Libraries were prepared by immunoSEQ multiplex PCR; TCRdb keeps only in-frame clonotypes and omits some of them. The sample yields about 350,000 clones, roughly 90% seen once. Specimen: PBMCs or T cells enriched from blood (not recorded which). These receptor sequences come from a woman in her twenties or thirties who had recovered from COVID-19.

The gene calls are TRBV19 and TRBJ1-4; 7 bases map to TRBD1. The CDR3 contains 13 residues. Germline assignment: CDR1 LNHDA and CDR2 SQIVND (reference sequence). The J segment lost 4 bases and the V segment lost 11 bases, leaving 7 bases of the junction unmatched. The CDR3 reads CAAGGQINEKLFF. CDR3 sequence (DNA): TGTGCCGCAGGGGGACAGATTAATGAAAAACTGTTTTTT.

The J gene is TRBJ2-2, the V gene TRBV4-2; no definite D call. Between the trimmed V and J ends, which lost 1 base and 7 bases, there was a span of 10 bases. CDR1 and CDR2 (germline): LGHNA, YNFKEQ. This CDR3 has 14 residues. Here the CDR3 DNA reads TGTGCCAGCAGCCAAGGTGGTCAGTTCGGGGAGCTGTTTTTT. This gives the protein CASSQGGQFGELFF.

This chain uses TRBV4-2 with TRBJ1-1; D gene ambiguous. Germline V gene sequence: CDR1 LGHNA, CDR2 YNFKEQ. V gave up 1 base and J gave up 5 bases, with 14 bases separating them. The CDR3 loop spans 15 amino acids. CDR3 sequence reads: CASSQGSAGKTEAFF. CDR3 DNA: TGTGCCAGCAGCCAAGGTAGCGCCGGTAAGACTGAAGCTTTCTTT.

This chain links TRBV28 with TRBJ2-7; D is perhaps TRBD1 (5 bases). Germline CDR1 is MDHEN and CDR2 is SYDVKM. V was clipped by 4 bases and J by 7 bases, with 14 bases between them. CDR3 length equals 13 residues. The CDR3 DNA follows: TGTGCCAGCAGTTCTCATGGCAGGGTTGAGCAGTACTTC. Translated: CASSSHGRVEQYF.

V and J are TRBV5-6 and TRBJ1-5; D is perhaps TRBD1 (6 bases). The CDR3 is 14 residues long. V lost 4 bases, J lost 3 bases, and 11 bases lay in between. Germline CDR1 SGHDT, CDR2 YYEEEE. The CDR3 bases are TGTGCCAGCAGCCTAGGACAGTTCAATCAGCCCCAGCATTTT. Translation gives CASSLGQFNQPQHF.

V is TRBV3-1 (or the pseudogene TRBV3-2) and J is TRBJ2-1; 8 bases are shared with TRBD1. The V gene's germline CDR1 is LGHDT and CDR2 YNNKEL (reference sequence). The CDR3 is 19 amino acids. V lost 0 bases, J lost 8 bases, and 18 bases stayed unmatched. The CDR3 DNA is TGTGCCAGCAGCCAAGAGGGAAACGGCGGCAGGGGGCGTTTATATGAGCAGTTCTTC. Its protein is CASSQEGNGGRGRLYEQFF.

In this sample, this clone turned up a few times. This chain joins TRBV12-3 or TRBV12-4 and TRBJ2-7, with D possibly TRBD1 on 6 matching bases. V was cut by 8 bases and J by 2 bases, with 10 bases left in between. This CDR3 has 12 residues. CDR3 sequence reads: CASGRDTYEQYF. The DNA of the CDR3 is TGTGCCAGCGGCCGGGACACCTACGAGCAGTACTTC.

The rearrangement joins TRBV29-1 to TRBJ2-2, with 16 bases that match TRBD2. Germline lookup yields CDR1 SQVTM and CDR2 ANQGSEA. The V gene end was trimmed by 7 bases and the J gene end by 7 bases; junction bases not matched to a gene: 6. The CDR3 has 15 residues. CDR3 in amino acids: CSAGTSGGAVGELFF. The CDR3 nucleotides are TGCAGCGCTGGGACTAGCGGGGGGGCCGTCGGGGAGCTGTTTTTT.

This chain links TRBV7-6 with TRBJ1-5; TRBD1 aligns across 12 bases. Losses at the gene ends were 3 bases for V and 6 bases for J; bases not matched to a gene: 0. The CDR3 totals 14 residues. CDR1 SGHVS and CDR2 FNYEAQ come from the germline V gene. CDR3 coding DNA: TGTGCCAGCAGCTTGGGACAGGGGGCTCAGCCCCAGCATTTT. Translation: CASSLGQGAQPQHF.

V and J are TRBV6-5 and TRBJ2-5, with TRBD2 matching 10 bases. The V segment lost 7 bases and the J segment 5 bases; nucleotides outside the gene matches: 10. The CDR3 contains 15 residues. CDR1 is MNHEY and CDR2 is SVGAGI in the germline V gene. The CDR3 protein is CASKRLAGEGETQYF. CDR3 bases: TGTGCCAGCAAGAGGCTAGCGGGAGAGGGGGAGACCCAGTACTTC.

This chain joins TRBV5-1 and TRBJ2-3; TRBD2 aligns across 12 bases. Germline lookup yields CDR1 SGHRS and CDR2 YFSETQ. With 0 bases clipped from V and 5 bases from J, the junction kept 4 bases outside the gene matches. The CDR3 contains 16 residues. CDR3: CASSLVTSGRGDTQYF. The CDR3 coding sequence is TGCGCCAGCAGCTTGGTGACTAGCGGGAGAGGAGATACGCAGTATTTT.

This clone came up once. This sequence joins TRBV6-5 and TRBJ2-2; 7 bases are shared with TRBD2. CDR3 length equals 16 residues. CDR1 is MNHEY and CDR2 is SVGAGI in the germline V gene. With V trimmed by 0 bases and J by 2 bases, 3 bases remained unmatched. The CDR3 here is CASSYSGGINTGELFF. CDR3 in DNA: TGTGCCAGCAGTTACTCCGGGGGGATTAACACCGGGGAGCTGTTTTTT.

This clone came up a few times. The CDR3 here is CASSLEASGSNEQYF. As DNA, the CDR3 is TGTGCCAGCAGCTTAGAGGCGAGCGGGAGTAACGAGCAGTACTTC. V usage is TRBV7-8 and J usage is TRBJ2-7, with 8 bases fitting TRBD2. CDR3 length: 15 residues. Germline V CDR1 and CDR2: SGHVS, FQNEAQ. The V gene end was trimmed by 1 base and the J gene end by 5 bases; junction bases not matched to a gene: 7.

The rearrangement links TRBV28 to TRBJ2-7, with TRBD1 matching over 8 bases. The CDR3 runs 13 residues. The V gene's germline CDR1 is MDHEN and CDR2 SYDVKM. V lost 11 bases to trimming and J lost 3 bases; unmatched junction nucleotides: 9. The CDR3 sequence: CAEGRQGYYEQYF. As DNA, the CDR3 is TGTGCCGAGGGGAGACAGGGGTACTACGAGCAGTACTTC.

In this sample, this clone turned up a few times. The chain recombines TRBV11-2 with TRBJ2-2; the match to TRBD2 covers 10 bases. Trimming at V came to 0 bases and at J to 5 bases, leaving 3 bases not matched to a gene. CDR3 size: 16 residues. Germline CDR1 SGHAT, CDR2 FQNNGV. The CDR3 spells CASSLEAGGQTGELFF. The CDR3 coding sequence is TGTGCCAGCAGCTTAGAAGCGGGAGGGCAAACCGGGGAGCTGTTTTTT.

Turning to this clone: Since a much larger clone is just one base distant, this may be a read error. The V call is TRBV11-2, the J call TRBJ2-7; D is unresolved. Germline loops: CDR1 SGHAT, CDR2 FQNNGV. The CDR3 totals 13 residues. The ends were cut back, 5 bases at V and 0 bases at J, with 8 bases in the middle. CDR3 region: CASSLGSSYEQYF. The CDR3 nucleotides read TGTGCCAGCAGCCTGGGCAGCTCCTACGAGCAGTACTTC. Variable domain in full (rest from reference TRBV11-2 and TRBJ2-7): EAGVAQSPRYKIIEKRQSVAFWCNPISGHATLYWYQQILGQGPKLLIQFQNNGVVDDSQLPKDRFSAERLKGVDSTLKIQPAKLEDSAVYLCASSLGSSYEQYFGPGTRLTVT.

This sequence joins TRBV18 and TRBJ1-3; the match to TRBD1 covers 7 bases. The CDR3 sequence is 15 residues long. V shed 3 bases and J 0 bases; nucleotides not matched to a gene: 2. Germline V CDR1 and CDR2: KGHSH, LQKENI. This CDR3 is CASSPGQSSGNTIYF. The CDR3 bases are TGTGCCAGCTCACCGGGACAGAGCTCTGGAAACACCATATATTTT.

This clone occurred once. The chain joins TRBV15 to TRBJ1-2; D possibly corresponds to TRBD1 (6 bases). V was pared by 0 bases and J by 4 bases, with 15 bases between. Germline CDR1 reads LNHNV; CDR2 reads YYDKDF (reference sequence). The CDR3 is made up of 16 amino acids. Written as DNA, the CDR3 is TGTGCCACCAGCAGAGATCCCCAGCCGACAGGCTATGGCTACACCTTC. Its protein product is CATSRDPQPTGYGYTF.

CDR3 loop: CASSYSLGVRGYTF. As DNA, the CDR3 is TGTGCCAGCAGTTACTCCCTGGGAGTGCGTGGCTACACCTTC. The V and J genes are TRBV6-5 and TRBJ1-2; no clear D. Between the trimmed V and J ends, which lost 0 bases and 7 bases, there was a span of 12 bases. In germline, CDR1 is MNHEY, CDR2 SVGAGI. The CDR3 is 14 amino acids.

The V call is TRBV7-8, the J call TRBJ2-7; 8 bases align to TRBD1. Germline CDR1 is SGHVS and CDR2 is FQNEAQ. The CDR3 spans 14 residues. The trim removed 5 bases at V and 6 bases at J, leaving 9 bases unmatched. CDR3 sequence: CASSPEGTGIEQYF. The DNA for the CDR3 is TGTGCCAGCAGCCCTGAGGGGACAGGCATCGAGCAGTACTTC.

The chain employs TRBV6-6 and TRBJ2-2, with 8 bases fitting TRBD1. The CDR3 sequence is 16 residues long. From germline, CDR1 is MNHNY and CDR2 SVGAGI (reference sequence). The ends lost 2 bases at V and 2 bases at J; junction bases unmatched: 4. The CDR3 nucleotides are TGTGCCAGCAGTTACAGCAGGGGGCATAACACCGGGGAGCTGTTTTTT. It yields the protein CASSYSRGHNTGELFF.

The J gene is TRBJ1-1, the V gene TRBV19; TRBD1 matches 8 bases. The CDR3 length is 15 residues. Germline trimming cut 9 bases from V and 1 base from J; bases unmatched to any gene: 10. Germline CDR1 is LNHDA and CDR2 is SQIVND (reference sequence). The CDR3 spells CASEQAGTGNTEAFF. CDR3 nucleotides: TGTGCCAGCGAACAAGCCGGGACAGGGAACACTGAAGCTTTCTTT.

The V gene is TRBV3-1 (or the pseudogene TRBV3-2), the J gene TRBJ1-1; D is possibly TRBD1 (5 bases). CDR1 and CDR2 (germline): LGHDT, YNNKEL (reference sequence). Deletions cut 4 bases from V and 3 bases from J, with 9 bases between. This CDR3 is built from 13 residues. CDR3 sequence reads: CASSLRGDTEAFF. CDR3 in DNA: TGTGCCAGCAGCCTACGGGGGGACACTGAAGCTTTCTTT.

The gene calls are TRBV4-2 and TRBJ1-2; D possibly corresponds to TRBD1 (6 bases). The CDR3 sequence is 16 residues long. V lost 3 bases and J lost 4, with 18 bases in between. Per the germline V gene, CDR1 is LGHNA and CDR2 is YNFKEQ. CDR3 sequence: CASSQGSGGSGYGYTF. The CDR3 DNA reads TGTGCCAGCAGCCAGGGCTCGGGGGGCTCCGGCTATGGCTACACCTTC.